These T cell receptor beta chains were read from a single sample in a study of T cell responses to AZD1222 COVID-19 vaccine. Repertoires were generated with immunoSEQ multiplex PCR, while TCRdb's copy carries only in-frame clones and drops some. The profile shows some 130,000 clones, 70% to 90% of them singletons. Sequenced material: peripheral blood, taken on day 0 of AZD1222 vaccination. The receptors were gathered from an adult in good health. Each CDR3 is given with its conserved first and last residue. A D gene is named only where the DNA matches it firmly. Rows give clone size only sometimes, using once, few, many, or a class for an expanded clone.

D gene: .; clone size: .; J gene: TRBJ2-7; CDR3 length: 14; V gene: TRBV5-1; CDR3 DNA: TGCGCCAGCAGCTCTTCCGGGACAATCGACGAGCAGTACTTC; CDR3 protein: CASSSSGTIDEQYF
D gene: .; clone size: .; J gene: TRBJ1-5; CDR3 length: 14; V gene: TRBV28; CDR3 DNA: TGTGCCAGCAGCCGCAGCGCACAGGGACTGCCCCAGCATTTT; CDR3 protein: CASSRSAQGLPQHF
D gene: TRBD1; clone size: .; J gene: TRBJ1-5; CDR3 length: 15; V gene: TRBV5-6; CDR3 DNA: TGTGCCAGCAGCTCGAAACTGGACAGGAGCCAGCCCCAGCATTTT; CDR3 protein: CASSSKLDRSQPQHF
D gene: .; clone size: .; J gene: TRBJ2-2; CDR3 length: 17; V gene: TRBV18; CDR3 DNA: TGTGCCAGCTCACCATACGGGGCAGGACGAGAGGCCGGGGAGCTGTTTTTT; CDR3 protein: CASSPYGAGREAGELFF
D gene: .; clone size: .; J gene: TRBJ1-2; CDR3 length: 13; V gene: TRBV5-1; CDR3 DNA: TGCGCCAGCAGCCTAGGACAGAACTATGGCTACACCTTC; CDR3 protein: CASSLGQNYGYTF
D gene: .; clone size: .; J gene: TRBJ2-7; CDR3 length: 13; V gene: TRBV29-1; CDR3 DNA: TGCAGCGTGCGTGGATCGGCCCCCTACGAGCAGTACTTC; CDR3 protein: CSVRGSAPYEQYF
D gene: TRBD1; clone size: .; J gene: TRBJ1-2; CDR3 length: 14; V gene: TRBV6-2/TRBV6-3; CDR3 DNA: TGTGCCAGCAGTTACGACAGGGTGGACTATGGCTACACCTTC; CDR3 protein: CASSYDRVDYGYTF
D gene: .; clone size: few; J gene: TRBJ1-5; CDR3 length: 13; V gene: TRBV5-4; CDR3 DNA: TGTGCCAGCAGCTTGGGGCGTGGACAGCCCCAGCATTTT; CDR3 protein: CASSLGRGQPQHF
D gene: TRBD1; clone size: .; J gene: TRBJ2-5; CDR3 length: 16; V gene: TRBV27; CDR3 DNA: TGTGCCAGCACCCGCACAGGGGGCAGTGGCCAAGAGACCCAGTACTTC; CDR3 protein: CASTRTGGSGQETQYF
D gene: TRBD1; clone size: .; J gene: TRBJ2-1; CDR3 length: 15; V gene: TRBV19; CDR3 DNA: TGTGCCAGTAGGCCGGACAGGAGCTCCTACAATGAGCAGTTCTTC; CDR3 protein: CASRPDRSSYNEQFF
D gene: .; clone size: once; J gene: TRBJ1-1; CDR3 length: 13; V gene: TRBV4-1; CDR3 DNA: TGCGCCAGCAGCCAAGTACTAAGGAGTGAAGCTTTCTTT; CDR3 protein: CASSQVLRSEAFF
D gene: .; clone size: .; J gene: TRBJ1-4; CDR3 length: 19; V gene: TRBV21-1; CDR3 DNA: TGTGCCAGCACCTATGACCCGGGACAGGACCCACACACTAATGAAAAACTGTTTTTT; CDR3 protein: CASTYDPGQDPHTNEKLFF
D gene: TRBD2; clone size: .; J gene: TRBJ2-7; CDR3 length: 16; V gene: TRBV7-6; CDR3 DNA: TGTGCCAGCAGCTTAACTAGCGGGCCACGCTCCTACGAGCAGTACTTC; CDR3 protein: CASSLTSGPRSYEQYF
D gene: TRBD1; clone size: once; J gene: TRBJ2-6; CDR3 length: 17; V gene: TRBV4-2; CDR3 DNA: TGTGCCAGCAGCCCGGGACAGGCTGTAGCCGGGGCCAACGTCCTGACTTTC; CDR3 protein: CASSPGQAVAGANVLTF
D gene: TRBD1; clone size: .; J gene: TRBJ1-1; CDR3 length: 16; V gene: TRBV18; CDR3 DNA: TGTGCCAGCTCACCGAGACAGGGGGACATGAACACTGAAGCTTTCTTT; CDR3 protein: CASSPRQGDMNTEAFF
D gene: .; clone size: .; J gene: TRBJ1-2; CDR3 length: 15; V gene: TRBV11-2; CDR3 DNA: TGTGCCAGCAGCTCCGCTTCCGACTGGTTGGGTGGCTACACCTTC; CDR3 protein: CASSSASDWLGGYTF
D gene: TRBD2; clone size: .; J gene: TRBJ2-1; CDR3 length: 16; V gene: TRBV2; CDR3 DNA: TGTGCCAGCAGCGACCTACTAGCGGGGACAGCCAATGAGCAGTTCTTC; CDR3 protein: CASSDLLAGTANEQFF
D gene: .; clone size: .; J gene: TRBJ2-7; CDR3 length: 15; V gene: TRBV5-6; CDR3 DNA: TGTGCCAGCAGCTTGGCGGGACACCCGGCCTACGAGCAGTACTTC; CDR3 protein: CASSLAGHPAYEQYF
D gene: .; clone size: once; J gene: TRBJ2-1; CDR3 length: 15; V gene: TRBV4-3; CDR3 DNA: TGCGCCAGCAGCCAAGACAGGGTAGTCTACAATGAGCAGTTCTTC; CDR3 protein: CASSQDRVVYNEQFF
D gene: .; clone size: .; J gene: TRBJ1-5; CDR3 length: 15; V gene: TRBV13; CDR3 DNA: TGTGCCAGCAGCTTAAGCATGAAGGGCAATCAGCCCCAGCATTTT; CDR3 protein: CASSLSMKGNQPQHF
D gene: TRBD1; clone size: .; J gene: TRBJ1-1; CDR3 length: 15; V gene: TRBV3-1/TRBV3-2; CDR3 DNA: TGTGCCAGCAGCCAAGATTATTTGGACAGGACTGAAGCTTTCTTT; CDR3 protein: CASSQDYLDRTEAFF
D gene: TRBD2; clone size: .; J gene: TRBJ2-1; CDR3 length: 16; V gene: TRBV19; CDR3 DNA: TGTGCCAGTAGTCCCCGCGGCGGGAGGGGGAGGGATGAGCAGTTCTTC; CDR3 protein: CASSPRGGRGRDEQFF
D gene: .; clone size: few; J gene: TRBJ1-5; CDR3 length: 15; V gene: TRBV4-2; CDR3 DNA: TGTGCCAGCAGCCCCAGACGGGGAGATGATCAGCCCCAGCATTTT; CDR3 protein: CASSPRRGDDQPQHF
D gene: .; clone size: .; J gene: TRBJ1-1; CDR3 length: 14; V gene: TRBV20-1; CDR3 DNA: TGCAGTGCTAGTATACGTCGGCGGAACACTGAAGCTTTCTTT; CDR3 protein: CSASIRRRNTEAFF
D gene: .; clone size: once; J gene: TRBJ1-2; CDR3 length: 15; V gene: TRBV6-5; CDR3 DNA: TGTGCCAGCAGTCGCGACAGGACGCGTAACTATGGCTACACCTTC; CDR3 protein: CASSRDRTRNYGYTF
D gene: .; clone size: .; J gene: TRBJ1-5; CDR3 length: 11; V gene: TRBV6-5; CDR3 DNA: TGTGCCAGCGGGGCGGGGGAGCCCCAGCATTTT; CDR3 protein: CASGAGEPQHF
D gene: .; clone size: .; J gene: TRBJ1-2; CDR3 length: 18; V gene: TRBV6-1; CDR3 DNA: TGTGCCAGCAGTGAATTTTCAGGGTTGAGTTATAAATGGGATGGCTACACCTTC; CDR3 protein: CASSEFSGLSYKWDGYTF
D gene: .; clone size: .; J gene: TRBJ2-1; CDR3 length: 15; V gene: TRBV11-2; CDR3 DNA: TGTGCCAGCAGTTACCCCGGGACTCCTACCAATGAGCAGTTCTTC; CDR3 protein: CASSYPGTPTNEQFF
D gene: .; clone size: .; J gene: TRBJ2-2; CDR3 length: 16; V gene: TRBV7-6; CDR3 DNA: TGTGCCAGCAGCTATACAGGAGGCCCCAACACCGGGGAGCTGTTTTTT; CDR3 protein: CASSYTGGPNTGELFF
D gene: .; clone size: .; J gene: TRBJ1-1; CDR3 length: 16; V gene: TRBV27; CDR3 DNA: TGTGCCAGCAGTTTGAGGGTAGGTCAGGGGAACACTGAAGCTTTCTTT; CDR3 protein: CASSLRVGQGNTEAFF
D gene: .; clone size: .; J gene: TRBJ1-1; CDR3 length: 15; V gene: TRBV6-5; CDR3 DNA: TGTGCCAGCAGCCCACGGAAGAGGGGGAACACTGAAGCTTTCTTT; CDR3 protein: CASSPRKRGNTEAFF
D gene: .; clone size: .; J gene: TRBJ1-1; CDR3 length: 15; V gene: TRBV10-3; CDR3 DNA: TGTGCCATCAGAATCGGGGCGATGTTGAACACTGAAGCTTTCTTT; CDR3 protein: CAIRIGAMLNTEAFF
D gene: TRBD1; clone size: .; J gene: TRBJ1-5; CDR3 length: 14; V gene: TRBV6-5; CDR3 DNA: TGTGCCAGCAGCCGGGACAGGGCCTATCAGCCCCAGCATTTT; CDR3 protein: CASSRDRAYQPQHF
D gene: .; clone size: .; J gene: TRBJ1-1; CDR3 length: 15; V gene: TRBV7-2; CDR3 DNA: TGTGCCAGCAGCCTAAGCACAGGGATGAACACTGAAGCTTTCTTT; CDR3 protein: CASSLSTGMNTEAFF
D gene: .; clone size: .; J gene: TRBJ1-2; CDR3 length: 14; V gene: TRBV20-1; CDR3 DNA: TGCAGTGCTAGTTCGACCCAGGTTAACTATGGCTACACCTTC; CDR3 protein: CSASSTQVNYGYTF